The sequence of this TCR beta chain was determined in a study of T cells in Graves' hyperthyroidism and ophthalmopathy. General observations from the study: Expanded thyroid clonotypes (above 0.001) were mostly also found in blood. Progression to ophthalmopathy was predicted a median of 6.5 months early.

It was RNA transcripts that yielded the amplified TCR beta CDR3 regions. The study used the HTBI primer set for a first-round RT-PCR of the TCR CDR3. One entry per CDR3 protein results from TCRdb running MiXCR on the multiplex PCR reads. Of a few hundred thousand distinct CDR3 sequences in the sample, more than 12% were seen once. Ophthalmopathy patients had Clinical Activity Score at least 3, NOSPECS grade at least 4, duration under 3 months. Orbital computed tomography, thyroid ultrasound, serum thyroxine and TRAb, and clinical symptoms together informed the diagnoses. The length of the CDR3 is 13 residues. Trimming cost V 9 bases and J 8 bases, with 19 bases left between them. Germline V gene lookup returns CDR1 ENHRY and CDR2 SYGVKD. Comments on this clonotype: What it binds is not known.

The chain is built from TRBV10-3 and TRBJ1-2, with D unresolved. The source material was blood. This clonotype originated in a young woman with Graves' ophthalmopathy. This chain's CDR3 is CAITNEVVEGYTF. The CDR3 nucleotides are TGTGCCATTACTAACGAGGTGGTGGAGGGCTACACCTTC.